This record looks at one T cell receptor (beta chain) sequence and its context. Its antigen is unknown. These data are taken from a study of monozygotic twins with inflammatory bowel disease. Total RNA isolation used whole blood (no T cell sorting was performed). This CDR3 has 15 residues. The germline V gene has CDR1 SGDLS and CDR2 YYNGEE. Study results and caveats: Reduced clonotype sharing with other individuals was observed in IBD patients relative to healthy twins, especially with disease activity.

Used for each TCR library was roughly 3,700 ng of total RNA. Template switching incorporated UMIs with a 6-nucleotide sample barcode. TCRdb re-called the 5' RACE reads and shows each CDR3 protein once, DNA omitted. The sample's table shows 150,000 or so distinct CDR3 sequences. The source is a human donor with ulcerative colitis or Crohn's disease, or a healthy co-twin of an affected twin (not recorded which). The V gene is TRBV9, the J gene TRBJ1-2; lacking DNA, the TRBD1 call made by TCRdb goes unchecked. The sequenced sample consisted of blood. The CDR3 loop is CASSPTSRGDYGYTF.